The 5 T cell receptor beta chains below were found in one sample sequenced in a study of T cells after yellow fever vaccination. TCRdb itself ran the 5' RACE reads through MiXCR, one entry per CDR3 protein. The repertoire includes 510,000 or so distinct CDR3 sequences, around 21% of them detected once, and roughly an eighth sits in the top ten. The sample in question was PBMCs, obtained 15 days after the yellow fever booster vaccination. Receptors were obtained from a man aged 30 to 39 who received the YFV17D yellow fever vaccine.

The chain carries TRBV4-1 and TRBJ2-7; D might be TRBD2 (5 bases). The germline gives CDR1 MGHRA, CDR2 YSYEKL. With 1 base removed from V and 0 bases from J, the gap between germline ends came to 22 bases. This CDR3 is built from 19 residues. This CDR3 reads CASSQASGLGRRSSYEQYF. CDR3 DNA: TGCGCCAGCAGCCAAGCCTCTGGGTTAGGGCGGAGGAGCTCCTACGAGCAGTACTTC.

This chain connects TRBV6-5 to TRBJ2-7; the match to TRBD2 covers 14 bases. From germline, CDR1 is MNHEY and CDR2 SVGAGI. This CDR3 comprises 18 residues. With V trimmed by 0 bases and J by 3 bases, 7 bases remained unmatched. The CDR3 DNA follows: TGTGCCAGCAGTTACTCGACCCCCGGGACTAGCGGGAGCTACGAGCAGTACTTC. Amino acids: CASSYSTPGTSGSYEQYF.

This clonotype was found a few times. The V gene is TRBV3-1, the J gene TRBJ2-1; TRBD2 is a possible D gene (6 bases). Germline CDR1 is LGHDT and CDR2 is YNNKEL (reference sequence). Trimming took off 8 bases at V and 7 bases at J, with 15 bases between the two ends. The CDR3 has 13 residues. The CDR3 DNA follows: TGTGCCAGCCGCGGGGCGGGGAGGAATGAGCAGTTCTTC. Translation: CASRGAGRNEQFF.

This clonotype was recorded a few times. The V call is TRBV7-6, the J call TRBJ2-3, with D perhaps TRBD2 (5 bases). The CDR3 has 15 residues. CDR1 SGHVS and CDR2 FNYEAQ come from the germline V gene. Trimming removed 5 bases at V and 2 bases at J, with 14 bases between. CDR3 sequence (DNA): TGTGCCAGCAGCCAGACTCGGACTGTCACAGATACGCAGTATTTT. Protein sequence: CASSQTRTVTDTQYF.

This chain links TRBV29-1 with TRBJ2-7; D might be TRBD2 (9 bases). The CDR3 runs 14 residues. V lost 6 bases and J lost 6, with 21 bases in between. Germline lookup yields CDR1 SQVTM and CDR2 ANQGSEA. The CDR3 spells CSVSSSGTGGEQYF. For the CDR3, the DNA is TGCAGCGTAAGCTCTAGCGGGACAGGCGGCGAGCAGTACTTC.